These 8 T cell receptor beta chains were all obtained from the same sample, sequenced in a study of shared clonotypes between healthy human individuals. The data were produced by immunoSEQ multiplex PCR, yet TCRdb's version contains in-frame clones alone and is incomplete. This table holds roughly 490,000 clones, 79% found once. Sequencing was carried out using PBMCs. The receptors here all came from a woman aged 35 to 49 in good health. Some clones in this sample may be carry-over from other donors' samples.

This clone was seen just once. The chain uses TRBV11-2 and TRBJ1-2; D may be TRBD1 (6 bases). The CDR3 is made up of 14 amino acids. Germline V gene sequence: CDR1 SGHAT, CDR2 FQNNGV. Trimming took off 1 base at V and 7 bases at J, with 13 bases between the two ends. Here the CDR3 reads CASSLGINRVGYTF. The DNA of the CDR3 is TGTGCCAGCAGCTTAGGAATTAACAGGGTTGGCTACACCTTC.

With regard to this clone: A far larger clone is one base from this, pointing to a likely read error. The V call is TRBV18, the J call TRBJ1-3; TRBD1 matches 9 bases. This CDR3 spans 15 amino acids. The V gene end was trimmed by 3 bases and the J gene end by 9 bases; junction bases not matched to a gene: 9. Germline-derived CDR1 and CDR2 are KGHSH and LQKENI. Written as DNA, the CDR3 is TGTGCCAGCTCACCTCCCCGACAGGGGGAAAGCACCATATATTTT. It yields the protein CASSPPRQGESTIYF.

This rearrangement joins TRBV18 to TRBJ2-7; no firm D call. V dropped 2 bases and J dropped 2 bases, with 13 bases sitting between them. CDR1 and CDR2 (germline): KGHSH, LQKENI. The CDR3 totals 15 residues. CDR3 nucleotides: TGTGCCAGCTCACCAGGGATCTCGCCAACCTACGAGCAGTACTTC. Its translation: CASSPGISPTYEQYF. Drawing the rest from reference TRBV18 and TRBJ2-7, the complete variable domain is NAGVMQNPRHLVRRRGQEARLRCSPMKGHSHVYWYRQLPEEGLKFMVYLQKENIIDESGMPKERFSAEFPKEGPSILRIQQVVRGDSAAYFCASSPGISPTYEQYFGPGTRLTVT.

The chain uses TRBV28 and TRBJ2-1; D not resolved. Germline values: CDR1 MDHEN, CDR2 SYDVKM. The CDR3 runs 11 residues. V was pared by 11 bases and J by 9 bases, with 14 bases between. The CDR3 DNA reads TGTGCCGAGCTCCGTCTGGTTGAGCAGTTCTTC. Translation: CAELRLVEQFF.

This clone has more than one count but fewer than ten. The chain is built from TRBV21-1 and TRBJ1-4. TRBV21-1 is a pseudogene locus. This CDR3 is built from 13 residues. CDR3 bases: TGTGCCAGCAGTTCGGTATCGAGTGAAAAACTGTTTTTT. Protein product: CASSSVSSEKLFF.

This clone has more than one count but fewer than ten. V and J are TRBV10-2 and TRBJ1-1; 8 positions agree with TRBD1. The length of the CDR3 is 14 residues. The trim removed 9 bases at V and 6 bases at J, leaving 12 bases unmatched. Germline CDR1 is WSHSY and CDR2 is SAAADI. Written as DNA, the CDR3 is TGCGCCAGTGCTACGGCAGGGGGCATCGCTGAAGCTTTCTTT. Its protein product is CASATAGGIAEAFF.

The chain joins TRBV28 to TRBJ1-2, with D perhaps matching TRBD1 (5 bases). The CDR3 runs 14 residues. The germline gives CDR1 MDHEN, CDR2 SYDVKM. V was clipped by 3 bases and J by 2 bases, with 10 bases between them. CDR3 sequence reads: CASSLWGENYGYTF. The CDR3 coding sequence is TGTGCCAGCAGTTTGTGGGGGGAGAACTATGGCTACACCTTC.

CDR3 region: CASSSPGQSEQFF. The DNA for the CDR3 is TGTGCCAGCAGCTCCCCAGGACAGAGTGAGCAGTTCTTC. The gene calls are TRBV7-3 and TRBJ2-1, with D tentatively TRBD1 (6 bases). The germline CDR1 and CDR2 sequences are SGHTA and FQGTGA. Trimming shortened V by 4 bases and J by 9 bases, and 13 bases separated the two germline ends. This CDR3 has 13 amino acids.